Listed here are 30 T cell receptor beta chains from one sample, sequenced in a study of cytomegalovirus exposure and HLA in healthy donors. PCR primers comprised 60 Vbeta and 13 Jbeta primers. Clones were read by immunoSEQ multiplex PCR, and TCRdb kept only the in-frame ones, dropping some. Altogether about 100,000 clones are present, 75% to 85% being singletons, with the ten largest covering 3.5% to 5%. Sequencing used PBMCs. These receptors came from a female donor in good health and CMV-seropositive.

The V call is TRBV9, the J call TRBJ2-5; TRBD1 aligns across 9 bases. CDR1 is SGDLS, CDR2 YYNGEE, per germline. J lost 5 bases, V lost 3 bases, and 8 bases had no gene match. The CDR3 consists of 15 residues. The CDR3 nucleotides read TGTGCCAGCAGCGGCGGGACAGGGTTGATGGAGACCCAGTACTTC. Encoded protein: CASSGGTGLMETQYF.

The gene calls are TRBV10-1 and TRBJ1-2; 7 positions match TRBD1. The CDR3 has 15 amino acids. The V and J ends lost 0 bases and 6 bases, in that order; junction bases with no gene match: 7. CDR1 is WNHNN and CDR2 is SYGVQD in the germline V gene (reference sequence). CDR3 loop: CASSESVTGRNGYTF. The DNA for the CDR3 is TGCGCCAGCAGTGAGTCGGTGACAGGGAGGAATGGCTACACCTTC.

A word on this clone: Different DNA sequences within this sample yield the same CDR3. This rearrangement joins TRBV27 to TRBJ1-2; 8 bases map to TRBD1. The J segment lost 5 bases and the V segment lost 5 bases, leaving 4 bases of the junction unmatched. CDR3 length: 13 amino acids. Germline V lookup: CDR1 MNHEY, CDR2 SMNVEV (reference sequence). The CDR3 DNA sequence: TGTGCCAGCAGTCCGACAGGGGTTTATGGCTACACCTTC. It translates to CASSPTGVYGYTF.

The rearrangement uses TRBV10-3 and TRBJ2-5; TRBD1 matches at 7 bases. V dropped 11 bases and J dropped 5; count of bases not matched to a gene: 8. The CDR3 loop spans 12 amino acids. CDR1 is ENHRY, CDR2 SYGVKD, per germline. CDR3 nucleotide sequence: TGTGCCGCCAGGGGGACGGGGGAGACCCAGTACTTC. This gives the protein CAARGTGETQYF.

The V call is TRBV7-8, the J call TRBJ2-2; D gene unclear. V lost 4 bases to trimming and J lost 7 bases, with 10 bases between them. This CDR3 has 13 residues. Germline loops: CDR1 SGHVS, CDR2 FQNEAQ. CDR3 loop: CASSSGLHGELFF. CDR3 nucleotide sequence: TGTGCCAGCAGCTCGGGTCTTCACGGGGAGCTGTTTTTT.

This clone turned up a few times. This chain connects TRBV5-1 to TRBJ2-3; D is perhaps TRBD2 (7 bases). Germline lookup yields CDR1 SGHRS and CDR2 YFSETQ. The CDR3 is made up of 17 amino acids. Trimming cost V 0 bases and J 4 bases, with 18 bases left between them. The CDR3 nucleotides read TGCGCCAGCAGCTTGGGGGCACGCGGGGGCGGCGCAGATACGCAGTATTTT. Translation gives CASSLGARGGGADTQYF.

The chain links TRBV28 to TRBJ2-7; no firm D call. Germline-derived CDR1 and CDR2 are MDHEN and SYDVKM. V was trimmed by 5 bases and J by 4 bases, leaving 15 bases between them. This CDR3 spans 14 amino acids. Written as DNA, the CDR3 is TGTGCCAGCAGTCCCCCAGGATCCCTTTACGAGCAGTACTTC. Residues: CASSPPGSLYEQYF.

The chain uses TRBV4-1 and TRBJ2-7; 7 positions match TRBD1. Germline V lookup: CDR1 MGHRA, CDR2 YSYEKL. The CDR3 has 15 residues. V dropped 5 bases and J dropped 0; count of bases not matched to a gene: 7. Written as DNA, the CDR3 is TGCGCCAGCAGCAATAGACAGGGCAACTCCTACGAGCAGTACTTC. Its protein product is CASSNRQGNSYEQYF.

The CDR3, as DNA: TGTGCCAGTAGTTGGACGGGACTAGCGGGGTTCGCGAACACCGGGGAGCTGTTTTTT. Protein product: CASSWTGLAGFANTGELFF. The chain links TRBV19 to TRBJ2-2; 13 nucleotides align to TRBD2. The V and J ends lost 5 bases and 0 bases, in that order; junction bases with no gene match: 9. The CDR3 length is 19 residues. Germline V gene data show CDR1 as LNHDA and CDR2 as SQIVND (reference sequence).

The chain recombines TRBV5-1 with TRBJ1-5; tentatively, D is TRBD1 (6 bases). V was pared by 0 bases and J by 0 bases, with 13 bases between. CDR3 length: 17 residues. Per germline, CDR1 SGHRS and CDR2 YFSETQ. DNA of the CDR3: TGCGCCAGCAGCTTGGGGGCCGGGACACATAGCAATCAGCCCCAGCATTTT. Translating gives CASSLGAGTHSNQPQHF.

The chain joins TRBV5-4 to TRBJ1-6; the D gene is possibly TRBD1 (6 bases). CDR1 and CDR2 (germline): SGHNT, YYREEE (reference sequence). CDR3 length: 14 residues. V was pared by 0 bases and J by 10 bases, with 11 bases between. CDR3 in amino acids: CASSLAGVRSPLHF. CDR3 in DNA: TGTGCCAGCAGCTTGGCAGGGGTACGCTCACCCCTCCACTTT.

CDR3 coding DNA: TGCAGCGTAGGGACAGGGAAGACTGAAGCTTTCTTT. Translation: CSVGTGKTEAFF. V and J are TRBV29-1 and TRBJ1-1, with 9 bases matching TRBD1. V trimming: 6 bases; J trimming: 5 bases; junction bases outside the gene matches: 4. This CDR3 is built from 12 residues. CDR1 SQVTM and CDR2 ANQGSEA come from the germline V gene.

This clone was seen more than once but under ten times. This chain links TRBV19 with TRBJ2-2, with TRBD1 identical over 7 bases. J lost 4 bases, V lost 6 bases, and 5 bases had no gene match. Germline lookup yields CDR1 LNHDA and CDR2 SQIVND (reference sequence). This CDR3 contains 14 residues. CDR3 amino acids: CASSRQGGTGELFF. Written as DNA, the CDR3 is TGTGCCAGTAGCCGACAGGGTGGCACCGGGGAGCTGTTTTTT.

V is TRBV5-1 and J is TRBJ1-1; TRBD1 is a possible D gene (6 bases). The V gene's germline CDR1 is SGHRS and CDR2 YFSETQ. V was cut by 4 bases and J by 3 bases, with 25 bases left in between. The length of the CDR3 is 18 residues. The CDR3 DNA reads TGCGCCAGCAGCCCGCTGCACCGCCAACAGGGCAGGGACACTGAAGCTTTCTTT. It encodes CASSPLHRQQGRDTEAFF.

This rearrangement joins TRBV5-4 to TRBJ2-3, with 8 bases that match TRBD2. Germline trimming cut 6 bases from V and 2 bases from J; bases unmatched to any gene: 5. The CDR3 consists of 14 residues. Germline CDR1 and CDR2: SGHNT and YYREEE (reference sequence). The CDR3 DNA reads TGTGCCAGCAACGATGGACTAGCCACAGATACGCAGTATTTT. Translating it yields CASNDGLATDTQYF.

In its sample, this clone was seen once. The chain is built from TRBV19 and TRBJ2-5; TRBD1 aligns across 9 bases. Germline values: CDR1 LNHDA, CDR2 SQIVND (reference sequence). V gave up 5 bases and J gave up 0 bases; unmatched junction bases: 7. This CDR3 has 16 amino acids. CDR3 sequence: CASSLLGTGNQETQYF. CDR3 coding DNA: TGTGCCAGTAGTCTATTGGGGACAGGGAACCAAGAGACCCAGTACTTC.

The chain combines TRBV7-2 with TRBJ2-3; 7 bases are shared with TRBD1. The V segment lost 6 bases and the J segment 8 bases; nucleotides outside the gene matches: 8. Germline V gene sequence: CDR1 SGHTA, CDR2 FQGNSA. The CDR3 totals 13 residues. The CDR3 loop reads CASSQDRPSTQYF. As DNA, the CDR3 is TGTGCCAGCAGTCAGGACAGGCCGAGTACGCAGTATTTT. Full variable domain (rest looked up from reference TRBV7-2 and TRBJ2-3): GAGVSQSPSNKVTEKGKDVELRCDPISGHTALYWYRQSLGQGLEFLIYFQGNSAPDKSGLPSDRFSAERTGGSVSTLTIQRTQQEDSAVYLCASSQDRPSTQYFGPGTRLTVL.

This chain joins TRBV6-4 and TRBJ2-6, with TRBD1 identical over 12 bases. This CDR3 region has 17 residues. The J segment lost 3 bases and the V segment lost 5 bases, leaving 5 bases of the junction unmatched. Germline V gene sequence: CDR1 MRHNA, CDR2 SNTAGT. For the CDR3, the DNA is TGTGCCAGCAGTAAGGGGACAGGGGGCGATGGGGCCAACGTCCTGACTTTC. This encodes CASSKGTGGDGANVLTF.

This clone came up a few times. CDR3 nucleotides: TGCAGCGTTCTGGCCCGAGGAAACACCATATATTTT. Its translation is CSVLARGNTIYF. The genes are TRBV29-1 and TRBJ1-3; D not certain. Looked up from germline, CDR1 is SQVTM and CDR2 is ANQGSEA. The CDR3 length is 12 residues. V was shortened by 5 bases and J by 4 bases, with 9 bases between the two germline ends.

This chain connects TRBV7-2 to TRBJ2-2, with 11 bases matching TRBD2. Per germline, CDR1 SGHTA and CDR2 FQGNSA. V trimming: 5 bases; J trimming: 2 bases; junction bases outside the gene matches: 4. This CDR3 contains 16 residues. This CDR3 is CASSPSGGRNTGELFF. DNA for the CDR3: TGTGCCAGCAGCCCTAGCGGGGGGAGAAACACCGGGGAGCTGTTTTTT. The full variable domain, completed using reference TRBV7-2 and TRBJ2-2, is GAGVSQSPSNKVTEKGKDVELRCDPISGHTALYWYRQSLGQGLEFLIYFQGNSAPDKSGLPSDRFSAERTGGSVSTLTIQRTQQEDSAVYLCASSPSGGRNTGELFFGEGSRLTVL.

The chain links TRBV5-1 to TRBJ2-7; D perhaps matches TRBD2 (5 bases). Germline V gives CDR1 SGHRS, CDR2 YFSETQ. The ends were cut back, 5 bases at V and 1 base at J, with 19 bases in the middle. The CDR3 spans 16 residues. The CDR3 sequence is CASSSGWGDLSYEQYF. The DNA of the CDR3 is TGCGCCAGCAGTTCGGGGTGGGGAGACCTTTCCTACGAGCAGTACTTC.

A word on this clone: The same CDR3 arises from other DNA sequences in this sample as well. CDR3 nucleotide sequence: TGCGCCAGCAGCCTGGACAGGGACTATGGCTACACCTTC. This encodes CASSLDRDYGYTF. The chain employs TRBV5-1 and TRBJ1-2; TRBD1 matches at 8 bases. The CDR3 is 13 amino acids. Losses at the gene ends were 4 bases for V and 3 bases for J; bases not matched to a gene: 2. Germline values: CDR1 SGHRS, CDR2 YFSETQ.

This clone came up once. The V gene is TRBV5-4, the J gene TRBJ2-1; TRBD1 might be the D (5 bases). Germline CDR1 SGHNT, CDR2 YYREEE (reference sequence). The CDR3 spans 17 residues. Between the trimmed V and J ends, which lost 0 bases and 4 bases, there was a span of 17 bases. The CDR3 coding sequence is TGTGCCAGCAGCTTGGGTGGTCAGGGAATGGGGTACAATGAGCAGTTCTTC. Protein: CASSLGGQGMGYNEQFF.

The V gene is TRBV5-6, the J gene TRBJ1-6, with 8 nucleotides matching TRBD1. Germline lookup yields CDR1 SGHDT and CDR2 YYEEEE. The CDR3 consists of 17 residues. V gave up 3 bases and J gave up 9 bases; unmatched junction bases: 14. CDR3 sequence (DNA): TGTGCCAGCAGCTCCAATGGGCCGACAGGGGCGCGTTCACCCCTCCACTTT. It specifies CASSSNGPTGARSPLHF.

The chain uses TRBV6-1 and TRBJ1-5, with a tentative D call TRBD1 (6 bases). Germline V gives CDR1 MNHNS, CDR2 SASEGT. The ends were cut back, 4 bases at V and 4 bases at J, with 17 bases in the middle. This CDR3 spans 16 amino acids. The CDR3 is CASSVMQGLRNQPQHF. The CDR3 coding sequence is TGTGCCAGCAGTGTCATGCAGGGGTTACGGAATCAGCCCCAGCATTTT.

The genes are TRBV27 and TRBJ2-3; TRBD2 matches at 10 bases. From germline, CDR1 is MNHEY and CDR2 SMNVEV (reference sequence). The CDR3 covers 17 residues. J lost 2 bases, V lost 6 bases, and 11 bases had no gene match. The CDR3 is CASRPRGLAKTTDTQYF. Here the CDR3 DNA reads TGTGCCAGCAGACCTAGGGGACTAGCGAAAACCACAGATACGCAGTATTTT.

The table lists this clone with a count of one. V and J are TRBV5-1 and TRBJ2-5; TRBD1 might be the D (6 bases). The ends were cut back, 1 base at V and 1 base at J, with 14 bases in the middle. Per the germline V gene, CDR1 is SGHRS and CDR2 is YFSETQ. The CDR3 contains 16 residues. The CDR3 region is CASSLTGTPLQETQYF. CDR3 nucleotides: TGCGCCAGCAGCTTGACGGGGACACCCCTCCAAGAGACCCAGTACTTC.

In this sample, this clone turned up once. This chain connects TRBV7-2 to TRBJ2-7, with D perhaps matching TRBD1 (6 bases). Germline-derived CDR1 and CDR2 are SGHTA and FQGNSA. This CDR3 spans 15 amino acids. The V end lost 5 bases, the J end lost 1 base, and 15 bases lay between the germline ends. The CDR3 DNA reads TGTGCCAGCAGCCTACGGACAGCTACTTCCTACGAGCAGTACTTC. Translation: CASSLRTATSYEQYF.

This clone has only a few counts. The rearrangement joins TRBV10-2 to TRBJ1-5; possible D gene TRBD1, 6 bases. CDR1 is WSHSY and CDR2 is SAAADI in the germline V gene. Trimming cost V 7 bases and J 4 bases, with 11 bases left between them. This CDR3 comprises 13 residues. In nucleotides, the CDR3 is TGCGCCAGCACCGGAAGGGGGAATCAGCCCCAGCATTTT. Translated: CASTGRGNQPQHF.

This chain joins TRBV15 and TRBJ2-7, with D perhaps matching TRBD2 (6 bases). The CDR3 covers 18 residues. V lost 1 base and J lost 1, with 20 bases in between. Germline CDR1 reads LNHNV; CDR2 reads YYDKDF (reference sequence). The CDR3 coding sequence is TGTGCCACCAGCAGAGCCCCCAAGGTAGGGAGGCGTTCCTACGAGCAGTACTTC. Protein product: CATSRAPKVGRRSYEQYF. The complete variable domain, with remaining parts taken from reference TRBV15 and TRBJ2-7, reads DAMVIQNPRYQVTQFGKPVTLSCSQTLNHNVMYWYQQKSSQAPKLLFHYYDKDFNNEADTPDNFQSRRPNTSFCFLDIRSPGLGDTAMYLCATSRAPKVGRRSYEQYFGPGTRLTVT.